Below, one T cell receptor (beta chain) is given with its context. The sample belongs to a study of OX40 agonist ivuxolimab in advanced cancers. Prior autoimmune disease or systemic immunosuppression barred patients. CDR3 length equals 16 residues. V lost 5 bases, J lost 0 bases, and 14 bases lay in between. Germline V gene lookup returns CDR1 SGHAT and CDR2 FQNNGV. TCRdb keeps only in-frame clones here, not all; method: immunoSEQ multiplex PCR. The sample includes some 60,000 clones, approximately 90% of them seen just once. This chain uses TRBV11-2 with TRBJ2-4, with D tentatively TRBD1 (6 bases). The TCR sequence derives from an adult with an advanced solid tumor such as melanoma, head and neck, liver or kidney cancer. This material consisted of CD4+ or CD8+ T cells sorted from blood, taken in a trial of the OX40 agonist ivuxolimab. CDR3 in amino acids: CASSPDRPLAKNIQYF. The CDR3, as DNA: TGTGCCAGCAGCCCCGACAGGCCTCTAGCCAAAAACATTCAGTACTTC.